Detailed here is one T cell receptor (beta chain). This clone has a handful of counts. Its antigen is unknown. There are no base qualities to consult, and no much larger clone falls within one base. TCRbeta CDR3 regions were amplified from genomic DNA by means of the immunoSEQ Assay, a bias-controlled multiplex PCR. Per the original workflow: Within the assay, amplification of reference gene primers was used to estimate how many nucleated cells each sample contained. To quantify the absolute abundance of each unique TCRbeta CDR3 rearrangement, sequence reads were collapsed and filtered. For each sample, productive Simpson clonality was calculated by taking the square root of Simpson's diversity index across productive rearrangements. TCRdb re-hosts the immuneACCESS table, in-frame sequences only. Its copies lack some clones; in the studies checked, an unresolved V gene accounts for under half of them, and the cause for the rest is not known. The V and J calls and clone size come from that table; D and trimming were worked out from the DNA. The sample table records a few hundred thousand clones; 88% of these occur just once. Roughly 8.5% of the sample is held by the ten biggest clonotypes.

Enrolling through a virtual design, the prospective study's participants ranged in age from roughly 18 to 90 years and lived across roughly 23 United States geographic areas. In the prospective study, participants were assigned to cohorts based on the clinical history participants reported in a screening survey and a study questionnaire. Recovered participants in ImmuneRACE Cohort 3 were defined as having two consecutive negative NP/OP PCR tests, clearance from a healthcare professional, or resolution of symptoms. In the prospective study, mobile phlebotomists collected whole blood, serum and a nasopharyngeal or oropharyngeal swab from each participant. Participants in the prospective study had the option to provide additional blood draws and questionnaires over an approximately 2-month period. Before DNA extraction, blood samples from the prospective study were shipped at room temperature or frozen.

These data come from a study of blood T cell repertoires in COVID-19 (dated by TCRdb to between 2020 and 2021). About the full investigation: Collaborator samples came from the United States, Italy and Spain and covered acute and convalescent phases of COVID-19. The material from the prospective study consisted of cDNA or gDNA derived from T cells, B-cell-depleted T cells, or PBMCs. Deeply sampled blood TCRbeta repertoires from subjects exposed to, actively infected with, or recovered from COVID-19 were included in the dataset. A freely available public database, intended as a resource for researchers studying the immune response to SARS-CoV-2, is where the repertoires were released. Samples were obtained from the ongoing ImmuneRACE study (first 160 participants) and from about 1,300 subjects provided by 6 global collaborators. Nearly every sample came with metadata listing a de-identified subject ID, COVID-19 status, age in years and sex. HLA class I and class II types, where available, came from metadata supplied by the sample provider rather than from assay-based typing. Study-wide conclusions, independent of this receptor: Clinical and demographic metadata were provided uncurated, with the amount varying by source and participant.

From the germline V gene, CDR1 is SGHDT and CDR2 is YYEEEE. Trimming takes 4 bases from V and 1 base from J, and the germline ends sit 14 bases apart. The CDR3 covers 15 residues, taking in both the cysteine and the phenylalanine. Kept here is only the CDR3 DNA, which spans 45 bases and is read in frame from base 1. The material sequenced was PBMCs or T cells enriched from blood (not recorded which). This sequence uses TRBV5-6 and TRBJ1-1; the D gene is perhaps TRBD1, from 5 matching bases. The source of this sequence is a woman aged 60-75 years who had recovered from COVID-19. The nucleotide sequence is given as TGTGCCAGCAGCCTCTACGGTAGGGGGAACACTGAAGCTTTCTTT. Its translation reads: CASSLYGRGNTEAFF.